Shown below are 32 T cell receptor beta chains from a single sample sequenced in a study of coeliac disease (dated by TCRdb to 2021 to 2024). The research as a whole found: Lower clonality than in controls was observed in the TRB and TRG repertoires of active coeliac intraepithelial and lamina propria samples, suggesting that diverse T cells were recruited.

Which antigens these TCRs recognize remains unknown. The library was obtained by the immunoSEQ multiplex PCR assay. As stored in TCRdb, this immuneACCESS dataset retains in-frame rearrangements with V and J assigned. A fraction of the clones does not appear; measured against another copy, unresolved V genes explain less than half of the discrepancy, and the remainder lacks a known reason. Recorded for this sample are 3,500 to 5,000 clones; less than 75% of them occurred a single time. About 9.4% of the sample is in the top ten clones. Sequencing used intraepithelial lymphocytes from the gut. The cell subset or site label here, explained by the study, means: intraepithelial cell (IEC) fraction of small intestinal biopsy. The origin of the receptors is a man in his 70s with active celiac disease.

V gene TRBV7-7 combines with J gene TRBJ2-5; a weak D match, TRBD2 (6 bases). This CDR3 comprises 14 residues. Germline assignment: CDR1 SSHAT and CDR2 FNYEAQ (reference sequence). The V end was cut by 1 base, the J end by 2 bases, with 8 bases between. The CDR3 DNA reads TGTGCCAGCAGCTTAGGGACTATTCAAGAGACCCAGTACTTC. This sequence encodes CASSLGTIQETQYF.

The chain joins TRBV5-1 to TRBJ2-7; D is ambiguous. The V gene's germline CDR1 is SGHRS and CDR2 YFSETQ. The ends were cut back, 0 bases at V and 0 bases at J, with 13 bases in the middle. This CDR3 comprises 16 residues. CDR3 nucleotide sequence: TGCGCCAGCAGCTTGGTCCCAGGTTCTACCTCCTACGAGCAGTACTTC. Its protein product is CASSLVPGSTSYEQYF.

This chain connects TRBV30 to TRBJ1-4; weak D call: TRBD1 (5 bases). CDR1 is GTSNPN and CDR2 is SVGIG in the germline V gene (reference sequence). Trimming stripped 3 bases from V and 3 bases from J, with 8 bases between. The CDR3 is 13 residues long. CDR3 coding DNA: TGTGCCTGGAGGTCAGGGCCTAATGAAAAACTGTTTTTT. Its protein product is CAWRSGPNEKLFF.

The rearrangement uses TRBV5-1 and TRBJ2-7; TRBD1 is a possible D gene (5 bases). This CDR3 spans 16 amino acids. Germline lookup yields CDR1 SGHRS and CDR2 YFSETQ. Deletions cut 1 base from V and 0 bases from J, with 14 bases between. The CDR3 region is CASSLLGRVSSYEQYF. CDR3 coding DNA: TGCGCCAGCAGCTTGCTCGGCAGGGTAAGCTCCTACGAGCAGTACTTC. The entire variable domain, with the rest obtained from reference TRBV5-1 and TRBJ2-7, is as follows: KAGVTQTPRYLIKTRGQQVTLSCSPISGHRSVSWYQQTPGQGLQFLFEYFSETQRNKGNFPGRFSGRQFSNSRSEMNVSTLELGDSALYLCASSLLGRVSSYEQYFGPGTRLTVT.

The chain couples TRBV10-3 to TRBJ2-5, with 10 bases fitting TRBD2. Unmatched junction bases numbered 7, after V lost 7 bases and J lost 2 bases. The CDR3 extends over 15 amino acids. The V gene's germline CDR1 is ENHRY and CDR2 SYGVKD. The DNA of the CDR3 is TGTGCCATCAAAAGGACTAGCGGAAAGCAAGAGACCCAGTACTTC. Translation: CAIKRTSGKQETQYF.

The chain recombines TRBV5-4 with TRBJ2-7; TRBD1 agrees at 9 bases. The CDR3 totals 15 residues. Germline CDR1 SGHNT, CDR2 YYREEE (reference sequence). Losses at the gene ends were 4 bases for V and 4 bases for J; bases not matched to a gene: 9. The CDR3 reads CASSPGGDRAYEQYF. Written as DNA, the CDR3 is TGTGCCAGCAGCCCAGGCGGGGACAGGGCATACGAGCAGTACTTC. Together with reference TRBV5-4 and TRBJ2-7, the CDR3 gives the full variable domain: ETGVTQSPTHLIKTRGQQVTLRCSSQSGHNTVSWYQQALGQGPQFIFQYYREEENGRGNFPPRFSGLQFPNYSSELNVNALELDDSALYLCASSPGGDRAYEQYFGPGTRLTVT.

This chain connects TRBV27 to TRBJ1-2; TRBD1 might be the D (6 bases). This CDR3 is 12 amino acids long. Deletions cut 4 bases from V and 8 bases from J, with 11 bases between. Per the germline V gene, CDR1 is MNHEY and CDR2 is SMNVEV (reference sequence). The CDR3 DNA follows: TGTGCCAGCAGTTCAAACAGGGCGGGCTACACCTTC. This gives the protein CASSSNRAGYTF.

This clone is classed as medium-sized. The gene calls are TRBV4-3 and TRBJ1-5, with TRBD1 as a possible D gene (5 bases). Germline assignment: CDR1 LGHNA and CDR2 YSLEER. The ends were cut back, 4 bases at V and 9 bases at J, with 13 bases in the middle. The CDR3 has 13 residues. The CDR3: CASSPGDSGPQHF. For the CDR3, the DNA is TGCGCCAGCAGCCCGGGGGACTCTGGGCCCCAGCATTTT.

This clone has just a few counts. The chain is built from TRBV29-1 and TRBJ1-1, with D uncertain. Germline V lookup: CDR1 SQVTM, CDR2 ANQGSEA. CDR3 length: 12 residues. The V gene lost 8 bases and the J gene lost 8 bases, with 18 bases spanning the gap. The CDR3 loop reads CSLVDGGTEAFF. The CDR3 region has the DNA TGCAGCCTCGTAGATGGAGGCACGGAAGCTTTCTTT.

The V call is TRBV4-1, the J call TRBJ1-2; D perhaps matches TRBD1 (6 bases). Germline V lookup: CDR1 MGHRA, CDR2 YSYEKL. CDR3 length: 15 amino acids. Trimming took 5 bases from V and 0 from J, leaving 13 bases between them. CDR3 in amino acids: CASSYRQEPNYGYTF. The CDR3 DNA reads TGCGCCAGCAGCTACAGACAGGAGCCTAACTATGGCTACACCTTC.

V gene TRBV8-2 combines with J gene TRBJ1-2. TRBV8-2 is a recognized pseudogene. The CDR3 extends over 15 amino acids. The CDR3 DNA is TGTGGCAAGTCAACGAGGATAACAAAGACCTATGGCTACACCTTC. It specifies CGKSTRITKTYGYTF.

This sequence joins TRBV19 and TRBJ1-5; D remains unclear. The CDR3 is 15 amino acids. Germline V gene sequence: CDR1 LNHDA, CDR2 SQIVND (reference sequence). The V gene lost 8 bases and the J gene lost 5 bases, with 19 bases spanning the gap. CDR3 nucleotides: TGTGCCAGTGATGAAACCCACTACACCCATCAGCCCCAGCATTTT. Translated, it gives CASDETHYTHQPQHF.

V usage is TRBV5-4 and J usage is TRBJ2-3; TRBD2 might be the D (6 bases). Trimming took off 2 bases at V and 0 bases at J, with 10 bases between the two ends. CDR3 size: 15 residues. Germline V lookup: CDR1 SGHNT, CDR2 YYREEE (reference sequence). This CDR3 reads CASSFGGGSTDTQYF. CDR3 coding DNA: TGTGCCAGCAGCTTTGGGGGAGGTAGCACAGATACGCAGTATTTT.

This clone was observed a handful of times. DNA of the CDR3: TGCAGCGTGACAGGGGTGCCCTCTGGAAACACCATATATTTT. Protein product: CSVTGVPSGNTIYF. This rearrangement joins TRBV29-1 to TRBJ1-3; TRBD1 aligns across 8 bases. The germline gives CDR1 SQVTM, CDR2 ANQGSEA. V shed 6 bases, J shed 0 bases, and the junction held 4 bases outside the gene matches. CDR3 length equals 14 residues.

The CDR3 loop reads CASNDLALVTDTQYF. The CDR3 nucleotides are TGTGCCAGCAACGACCTAGCACTAGTGACAGATACGCAGTATTTT. The chain recombines TRBV28 with TRBJ2-3; TRBD2 is a possible D gene (5 bases). V shed 7 bases and J shed 3 bases, with 17 bases lying between them. Germline lookup yields CDR1 MDHEN and CDR2 SYDVKM. The CDR3 contains 15 residues.

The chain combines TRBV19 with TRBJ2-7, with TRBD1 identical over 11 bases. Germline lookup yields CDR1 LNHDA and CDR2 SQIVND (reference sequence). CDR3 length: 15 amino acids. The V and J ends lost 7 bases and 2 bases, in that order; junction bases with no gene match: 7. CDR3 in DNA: TGTGCCAGTAACATCGGGACAGGGGGAACCTACGAGCAGTACTTC. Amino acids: CASNIGTGGTYEQYF.

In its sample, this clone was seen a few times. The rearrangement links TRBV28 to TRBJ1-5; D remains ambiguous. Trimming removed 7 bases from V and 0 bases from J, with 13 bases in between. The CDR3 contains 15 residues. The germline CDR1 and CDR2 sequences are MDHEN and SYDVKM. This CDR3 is CASMWAAYSNQPQHF. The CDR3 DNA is TGTGCCAGCATGTGGGCTGCCTATAGCAATCAGCCCCAGCATTTT.

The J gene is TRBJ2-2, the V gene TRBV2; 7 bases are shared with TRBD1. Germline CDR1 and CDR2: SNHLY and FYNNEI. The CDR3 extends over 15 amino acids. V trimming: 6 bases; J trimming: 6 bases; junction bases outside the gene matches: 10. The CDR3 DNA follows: TGTGCCAGCAGAAGACAGGGATCAGGGTCCGGGGAGCTGTTTTTT. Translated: CASRRQGSGSGELFF.

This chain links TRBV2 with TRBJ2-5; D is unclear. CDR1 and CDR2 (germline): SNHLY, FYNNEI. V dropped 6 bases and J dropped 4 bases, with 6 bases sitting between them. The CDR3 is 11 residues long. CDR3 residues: CASRALETQYF. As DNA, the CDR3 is TGTGCCAGCAGAGCTTTAGAGACCCAGTACTTC.

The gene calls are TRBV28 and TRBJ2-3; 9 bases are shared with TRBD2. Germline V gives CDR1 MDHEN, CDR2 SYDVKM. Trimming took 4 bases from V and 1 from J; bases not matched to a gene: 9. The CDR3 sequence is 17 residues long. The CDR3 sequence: CASSSWGLAHGTDTQYF. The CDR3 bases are TGTGCCAGCAGTTCCTGGGGACTAGCACACGGCACAGATACGCAGTATTTT.

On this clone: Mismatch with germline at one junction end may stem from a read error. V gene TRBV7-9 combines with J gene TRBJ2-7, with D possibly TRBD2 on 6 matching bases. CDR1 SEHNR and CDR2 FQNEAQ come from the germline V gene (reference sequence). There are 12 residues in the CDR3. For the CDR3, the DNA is TGTGCCAGCAGCTTAGCGGAGGGACCGTCGAACTTC. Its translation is CASSLAEGPSNF.

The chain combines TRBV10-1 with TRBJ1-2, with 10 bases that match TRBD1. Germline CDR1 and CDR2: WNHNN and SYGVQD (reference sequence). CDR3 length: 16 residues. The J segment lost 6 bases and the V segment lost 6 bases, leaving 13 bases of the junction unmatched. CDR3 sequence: CASRDRDRGPRHGYTF. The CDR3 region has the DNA TGCGCCAGCAGGGACCGGGACAGGGGCCCAAGGCATGGCTACACCTTC.

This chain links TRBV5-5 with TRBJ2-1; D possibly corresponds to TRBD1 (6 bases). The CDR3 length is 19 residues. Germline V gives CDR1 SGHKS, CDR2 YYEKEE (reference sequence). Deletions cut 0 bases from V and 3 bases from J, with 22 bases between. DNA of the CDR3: TGTGCCAGCAGCTTGGACTGGACAGCTTACCTTGGGGGCTACAATGAGCAGTTCTTC. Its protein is CASSLDWTAYLGGYNEQFF. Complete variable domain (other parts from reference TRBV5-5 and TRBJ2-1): DAGVTQSPTHLIKTRGQQVTLRCSPISGHKSVSWYQQVLGQGPQFIFQYYEKEERGRGNFPDRFSARQFPNYSSELNVNALLLGDSALYLCASSLDWTAYLGGYNEQFFGPGTRLTVL.

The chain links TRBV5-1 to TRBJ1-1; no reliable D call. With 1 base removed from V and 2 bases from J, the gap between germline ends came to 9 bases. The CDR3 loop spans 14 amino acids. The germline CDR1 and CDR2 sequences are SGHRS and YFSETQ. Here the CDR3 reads CASSLYWSNTEAFF. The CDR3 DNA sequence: TGCGCCAGCAGCTTGTACTGGAGTAACACTGAAGCTTTCTTT.

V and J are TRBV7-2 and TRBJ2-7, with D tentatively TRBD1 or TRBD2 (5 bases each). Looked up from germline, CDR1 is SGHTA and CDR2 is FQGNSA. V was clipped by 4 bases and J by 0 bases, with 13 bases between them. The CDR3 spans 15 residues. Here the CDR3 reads CASSSAADSSYEQYF. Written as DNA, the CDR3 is TGTGCCAGCAGCTCAGCGGCAGACAGCTCCTACGAGCAGTACTTC.

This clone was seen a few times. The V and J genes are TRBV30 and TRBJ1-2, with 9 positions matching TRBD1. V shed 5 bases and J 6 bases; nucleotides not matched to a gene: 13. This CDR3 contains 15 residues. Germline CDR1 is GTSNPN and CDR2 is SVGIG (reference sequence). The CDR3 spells CAWPTEDRGIDGYTF. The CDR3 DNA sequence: TGTGCCTGGCCCACGGAGGACAGGGGAATAGATGGCTACACCTTC.

CDR3 protein: CASSLDIRTGRTYEQYF. CDR3 DNA sequence: TGCGCCAGCAGCTTGGATATTAGGACAGGGCGGACCTACGAGCAGTACTTC. The rearrangement joins TRBV5-1 to TRBJ2-7, with 8 bases aligning to TRBD1. CDR3 size: 17 residues. V shed 0 bases, J shed 2 bases, and the junction held 10 bases outside the gene matches. Per germline, CDR1 SGHRS and CDR2 YFSETQ.

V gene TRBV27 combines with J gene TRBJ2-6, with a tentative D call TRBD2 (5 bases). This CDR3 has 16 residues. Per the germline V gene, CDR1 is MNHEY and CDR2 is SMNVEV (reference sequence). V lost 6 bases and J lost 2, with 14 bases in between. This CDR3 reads CASSAGLGAGANVLTF. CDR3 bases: TGTGCCAGCAGCGCCGGACTTGGGGCTGGGGCCAACGTCCTGACTTTC.

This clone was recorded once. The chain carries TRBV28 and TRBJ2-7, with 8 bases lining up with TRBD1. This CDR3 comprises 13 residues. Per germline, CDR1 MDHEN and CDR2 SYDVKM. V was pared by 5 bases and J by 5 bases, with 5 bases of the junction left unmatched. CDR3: CASSPPTGDEQYF. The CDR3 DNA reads TGTGCCAGCAGTCCCCCGACAGGGGACGAGCAGTACTTC.

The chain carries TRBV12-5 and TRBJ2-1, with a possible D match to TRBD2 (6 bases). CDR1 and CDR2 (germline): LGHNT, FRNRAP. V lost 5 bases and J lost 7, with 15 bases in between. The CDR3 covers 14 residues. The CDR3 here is CASGADGRLNEQFF. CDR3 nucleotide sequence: TGTGCTAGTGGTGCGGACGGGAGACTAAATGAGCAGTTCTTC.

For the CDR3, the DNA is TGTGCCAGCAGCCAATATGGTCCGGGAGAGAGCAATCAGCCCCAGCATTTT. Its translation: CASSQYGPGESNQPQHF. The chain uses TRBV16 and TRBJ1-5; D is ambiguous. The germline V gene encodes CDR1 KGHSY and CDR2 FQNENV. Trimming pared 1 base from V and 1 base from J, leaving 14 bases between. CDR3 length: 17 amino acids.

The chain's CDR3 is CASSIGSLTGELFF. The DNA for the CDR3 is TGTGCCAGCAGTATCGGGTCCCTCACCGGGGAGCTGTTTTTT. J is TRBJ2-2 and V is TRBV6-6; D is ambiguous. The CDR3 covers 14 residues. Germline CDR1 and CDR2: MNHNY and SVGAGI (reference sequence). With 5 bases removed from V and 4 bases from J, the gap between germline ends came to 11 bases.